The TCR beta chain described here comes from a study of T-cell memory formation after mild COVID-19. For the study at large: TCR clusters largely stayed donor specific.

General observations from the study: The main location of contracting CD4+ clones was CM and EM, and that of contracting CD8+ clones was EMRA. For second-wave clones that peaked at day 37, SARS-CoV-2 specificity went unverified.

As to this clonotype: Its target is unknown.

Per germline, CDR1 DFQATT and CDR2 SNEGSKA (reference sequence). V trimming: 3 bases; J trimming: 9 bases; junction bases outside the gene matches: 5. The CDR3 length is 13 residues. MiXCR was run by TCRdb on the 5' RACE reads, yielding one entry per CDR3 protein. The sample yields about 340,000 distinct CDR3 sequences, over 10% seen once. Sequencing used PBMCs or a T cell subset sorted from them (not recorded which). The gene calls are TRBV20-1 and TRBJ2-4; the match to TRBD2 covers 10 bases. The TCR sequence derives from a young man who had mild COVID-19 (a few samples of this study predate the infection). Cell type and time point are not known. The CDR3 region has the DNA TGCAGTGCTAGGGAGCGGGGGGGCCGCATTCAGTACTTC. This codes for CSARERGGRIQYF.